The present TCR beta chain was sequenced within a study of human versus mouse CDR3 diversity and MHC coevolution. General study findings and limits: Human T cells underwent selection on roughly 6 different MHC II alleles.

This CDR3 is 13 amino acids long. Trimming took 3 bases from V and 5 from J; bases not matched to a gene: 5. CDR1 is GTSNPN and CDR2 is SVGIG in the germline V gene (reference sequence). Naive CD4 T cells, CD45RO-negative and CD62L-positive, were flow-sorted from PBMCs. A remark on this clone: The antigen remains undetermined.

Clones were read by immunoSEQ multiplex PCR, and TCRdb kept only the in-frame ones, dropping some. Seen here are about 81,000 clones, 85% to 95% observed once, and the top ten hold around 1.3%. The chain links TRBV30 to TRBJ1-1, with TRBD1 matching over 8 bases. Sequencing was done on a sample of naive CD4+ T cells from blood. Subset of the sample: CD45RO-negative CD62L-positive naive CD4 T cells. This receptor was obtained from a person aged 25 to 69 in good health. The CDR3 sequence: CAWRQQGDTEAFF. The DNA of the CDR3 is TGTGCCTGGAGGCAACAGGGGGATACTGAAGCTTTCTTT.